This T cell receptor (beta chain) is from a study of cytomegalovirus exposure and HLA in healthy donors. Study summary: HLA-typed donors were the source of approximately 88 million unique TCRs held in an early data release.

The CDR3 is 18 residues long. Unmatched junction bases numbered 14, after V lost 3 bases and J lost 6 bases. Germline V gene sequence: CDR1 SGHTA, CDR2 FQGNSA. This clone was seen a handful of times. Primers for the PCR totalled 60 Vbeta and 13 Jbeta. Clones were read by immunoSEQ multiplex PCR, and TCRdb kept only the in-frame ones, dropping some. Of 150,000 to 200,000 clones in the sample, 60% to 85% were seen once. The chain links TRBV7-2 to TRBJ2-1; TRBD2 agrees at 10 bases. Sequenced input: PBMCs. This sequence originates from a woman in her thirties or forties in good health and CMV-seronegative. CDR3 in amino acids: CASSFMVLRAGGLNEQFF. The CDR3 DNA is TGTGCCAGCAGCTTCATGGTCCTGAGAGCGGGGGGGCTCAATGAGCAGTTCTTC.